The clone carrying this T cell receptor (beta chain) occurred once. Using immunoSEQ multiplex PCR, the repertoire was profiled, and TCRdb retains in-frame clones only, with some absent. Of about 5,900 clones in the sample, 86% were seen once. V was shortened by 2 bases and J by 3 bases, with 11 bases between the two germline ends. This CDR3 is 14 amino acids long. CDR1 and CDR2 from the germline V gene are MGHDK and SYGVNS. The data belong to a study of blood T cell repertoires in COVID-19. Specimen: peripheral blood. This TCR came from a human donor in a cohort sampled during active COVID-19. The chain couples TRBV25-1 to TRBJ2-7; TRBD2 is a possible D gene (5 bases). CDR3: CASSETDDYYEQYF. The CDR3 bases are TGTGCCAGCAGTGAAACGGATGACTACTACGAGCAGTACTTC.